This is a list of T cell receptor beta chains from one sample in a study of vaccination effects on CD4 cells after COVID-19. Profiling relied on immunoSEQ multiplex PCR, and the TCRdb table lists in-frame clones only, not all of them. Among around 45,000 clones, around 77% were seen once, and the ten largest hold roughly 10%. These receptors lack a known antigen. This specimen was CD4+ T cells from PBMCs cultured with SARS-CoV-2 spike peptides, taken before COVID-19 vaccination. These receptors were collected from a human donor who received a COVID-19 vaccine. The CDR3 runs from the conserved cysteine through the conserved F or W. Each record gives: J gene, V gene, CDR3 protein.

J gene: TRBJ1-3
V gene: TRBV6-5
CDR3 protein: CASSYSETGGNTIYF

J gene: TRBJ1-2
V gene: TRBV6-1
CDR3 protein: CASSEVPGTNYGYTF

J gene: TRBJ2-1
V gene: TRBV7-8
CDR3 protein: CASSLAQGGMSYNEQFF

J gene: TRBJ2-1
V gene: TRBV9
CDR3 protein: CASSDRDSVEQFF

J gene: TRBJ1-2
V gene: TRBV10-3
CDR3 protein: CAISGGVYGYTF

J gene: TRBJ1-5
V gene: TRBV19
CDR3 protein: CASKKGGDSNQPQHF

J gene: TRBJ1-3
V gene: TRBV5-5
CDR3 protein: CASSKAPRTVSGNTIYF

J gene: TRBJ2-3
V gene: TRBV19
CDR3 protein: CASMGVRTGGGTQYF

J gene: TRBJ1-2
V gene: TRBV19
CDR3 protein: CASSIATGGNYGYTF

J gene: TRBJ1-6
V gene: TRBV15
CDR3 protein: CATSRSTGLNSPLHF